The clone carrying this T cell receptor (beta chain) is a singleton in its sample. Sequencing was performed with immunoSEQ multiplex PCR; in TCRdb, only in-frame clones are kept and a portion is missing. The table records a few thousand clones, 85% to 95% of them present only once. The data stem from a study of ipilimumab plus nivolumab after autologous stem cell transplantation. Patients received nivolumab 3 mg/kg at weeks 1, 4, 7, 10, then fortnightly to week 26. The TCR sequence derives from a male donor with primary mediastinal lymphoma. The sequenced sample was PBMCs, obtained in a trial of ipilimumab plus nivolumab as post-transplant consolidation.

This CDR3 reads CASTTDYGNTIYF. CDR3 DNA sequence: TGTGCCAGCACTACAGATTATGGAAACACCATATATTTT. V is TRBV7-6 and J is TRBJ1-3; D uncertain. The CDR3 totals 13 residues. V gave up 7 bases and J gave up 3 bases, with 10 bases separating them. Germline values: CDR1 SGHVS, CDR2 FNYEAQ.